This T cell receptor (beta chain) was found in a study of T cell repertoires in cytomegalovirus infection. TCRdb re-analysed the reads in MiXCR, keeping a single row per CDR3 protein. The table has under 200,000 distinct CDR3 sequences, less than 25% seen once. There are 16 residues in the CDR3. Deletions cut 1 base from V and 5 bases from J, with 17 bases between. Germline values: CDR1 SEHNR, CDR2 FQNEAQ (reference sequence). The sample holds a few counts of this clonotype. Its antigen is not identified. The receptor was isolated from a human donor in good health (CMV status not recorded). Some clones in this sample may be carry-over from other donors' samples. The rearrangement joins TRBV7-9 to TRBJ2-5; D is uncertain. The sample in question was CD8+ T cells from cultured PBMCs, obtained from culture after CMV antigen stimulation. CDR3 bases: TGTGCCAGCAGCTTAGTCCGGCAGGTTATCTGGGAGACCCAGTACTTC. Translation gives CASSLVRQVIWETQYF.